This record looks at one TCR beta chain sequence and its context. In the original processing: Estimates of nucleated cell counts were drawn from the amplification of reference gene primers. Data came from immunoSEQ multiplex PCR; TCRdb stores just in-frame clones and leaves some out. V, J and clone size derive from that table, while D and trimming were established from the DNA sequence. The sample consists of about 180,000 clones, about 90% of them appearing once. The CDR3 has 13 amino acids. Germline values: CDR1 SGHRS, CDR2 YFSETQ. V shed 8 bases and J shed 3 bases, with 14 bases lying between them. The data derive from a study of blood T cell repertoires in COVID-19. Cohorts were determined from participant-reported clinical history. Recovered status in Cohort 3 required two negative PCRs, clearance, or symptom resolution.

The clonotype was recovered from a woman aged 18-29 years who had recovered from COVID-19. The chain is built from TRBV5-1 and TRBJ1-1; D uncertain. Material: PBMCs or T cells enriched from blood (not recorded which). As DNA, the CDR3 is TGCGCCAGTAAGGCGGGCTCGGACACTGAAGCTTTCTTT. Its protein is CASKAGSDTEAFF.